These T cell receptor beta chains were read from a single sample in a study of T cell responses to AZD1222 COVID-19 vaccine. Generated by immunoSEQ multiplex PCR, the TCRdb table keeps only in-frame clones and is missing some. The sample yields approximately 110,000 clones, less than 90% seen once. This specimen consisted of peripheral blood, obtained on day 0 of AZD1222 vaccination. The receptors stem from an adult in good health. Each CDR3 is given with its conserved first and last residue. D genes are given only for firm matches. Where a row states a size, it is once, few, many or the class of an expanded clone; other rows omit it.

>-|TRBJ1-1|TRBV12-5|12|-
TGTGCTAGTGGTTTGCCTGACACTGAAGCTTTCTTT
CASGLPDTEAFF
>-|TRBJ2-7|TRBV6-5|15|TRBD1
TGTGCCAGCAGTTACCGGACAGGGGAGGCCTACGAGCAGTACTTC
CASSYRTGEAYEQYF
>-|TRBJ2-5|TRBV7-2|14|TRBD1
TGTGCCAGCAGCCCCGGACAGGGGTCAGAGACCCAGTACTTC
CASSPGQGSETQYF
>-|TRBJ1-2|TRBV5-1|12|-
TGCGCCAGCAGCCGGGGGGACTATGGCTACACCTTC
CASSRGDYGYTF
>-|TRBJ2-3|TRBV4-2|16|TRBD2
TGTGCCAGCAGCCTTACCGGGACTAGCGTCCCAGATACGCAGTATTTT
CASSLTGTSVPDTQYF
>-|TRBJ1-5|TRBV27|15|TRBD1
TGTGCCAGCAGTTTAGGCAGGGGGGTCAATCAGCCCCAGCATTTT
CASSLGRGVNQPQHF
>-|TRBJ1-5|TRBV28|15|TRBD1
TGTGCCAGCAGTTCCGGGACAGGGTTGAATCAGCCCCAGCATTTT
CASSSGTGLNQPQHF
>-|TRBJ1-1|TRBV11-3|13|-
TGTGCCAGCAGTCTTTTAGGGGGCACTGAAGCTTTCTTT
CASSLLGGTEAFF
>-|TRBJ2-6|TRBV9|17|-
TGTGCCAGCAGCGCCCGGACGTCCCTCTCTGGGGCCAACGTCCTGACTTTC
CASSARTSLSGANVLTF
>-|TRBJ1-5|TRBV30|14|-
TGTGCCTGGAGTGTAATGGGGACTAATCAGCCCCAGCATTTT
CAWSVMGTNQPQHF
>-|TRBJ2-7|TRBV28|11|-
TGTGCCAGCAAGGGTGTCTACGAGCAGTACTTC
CASKGVYEQYF
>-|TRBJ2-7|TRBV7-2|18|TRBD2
TGTGCCAGCAGCTTAGTTCTAGCGGGGGGTAAACCCTCCTACGAGCAGTACTTC
CASSLVLAGGKPSYEQYF
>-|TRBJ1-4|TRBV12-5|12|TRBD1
TGTGCTAGTGGCCGGGACAGAAAAAAACTGTTTTTT
CASGRDRKKLFF
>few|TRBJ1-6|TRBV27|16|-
TGTGCCAGCAGTTTAATTTCTGGTGGGGGAAATTCACCCCTCCACTTT
CASSLISGGGNSPLHF
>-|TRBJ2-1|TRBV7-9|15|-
TGTGCCAGCAGCGGCCCCGGGTCCCCCTACAATGAGCAGTTCTTC
CASSGPGSPYNEQFF
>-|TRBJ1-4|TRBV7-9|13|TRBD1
TGTGCCTACAGGGGTTTGACTAATGAAAAACTGTTTTTT
CAYRGLTNEKLFF
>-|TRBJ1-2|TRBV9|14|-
TGTGCCAGCAGCGTAGATGGCAAGAACTATGGCTACACCTTC
CASSVDGKNYGYTF
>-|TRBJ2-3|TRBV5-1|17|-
TGCGCCAGCAGCGCCAGGACTGTGAAGACGCCGCCGGATACGCAGTATTTT
CASSARTVKTPPDTQYF
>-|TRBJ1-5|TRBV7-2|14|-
TGTGCCAGCAGCTTTGACAGCGGGCGTCAGCCCCAGCATTTT
CASSFDSGRQPQHF
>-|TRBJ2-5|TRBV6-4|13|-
TGTGCCAGCAGTCCGCGAGCTGGAGAGACCCAGTACTTC
CASSPRAGETQYF
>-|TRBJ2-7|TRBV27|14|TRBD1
TGTGCCAGCAGTGCGTCACAGGGGATCGACGAGCAGTACTTC
CASSASQGIDEQYF
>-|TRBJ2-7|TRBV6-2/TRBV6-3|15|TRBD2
TGTGCCAGCAGTTCTGGGACTAGCGACTCCTACGAGCAGTACTTC
CASSSGTSDSYEQYF
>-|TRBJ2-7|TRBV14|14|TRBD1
TGTGCCAGCAGCCCCATGGACAGGGTGGGCGAGCAGTACTTC
CASSPMDRVGEQYF
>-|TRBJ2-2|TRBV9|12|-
TGTGCCAGCAGCGTTCAAACCGGGGAGCTGTTTTTT
CASSVQTGELFF
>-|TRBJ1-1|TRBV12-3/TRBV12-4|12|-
TGTGCCAGCAGTTTAGCCCGTGGGCAAGCTTTCTTT
CASSLARGQAFF
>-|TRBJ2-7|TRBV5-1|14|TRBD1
TGCGCCAGCAGCGGCGACAGGGGAGGATACGAGCAGTACTTC
CASSGDRGGYEQYF
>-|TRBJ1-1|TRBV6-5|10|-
TGTGCCACGGGGACGGCTGAAGCTTTCTTT
CATGTAEAFF
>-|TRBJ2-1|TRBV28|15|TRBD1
TGTGCCAGCAGTTTAGGGGACAGGGGTTCCGATGAGCAGTTCTTC
CASSLGDRGSDEQFF
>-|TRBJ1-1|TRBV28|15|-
TGTGCCAGCAGTCCGCACGGGGGAGAGCACACTGAAGCTTTCTTT
CASSPHGGEHTEAFF
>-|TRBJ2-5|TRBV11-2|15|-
TGTGCCAGCAGCTTAGTACCAGGGATGGAAGAGACCCAGTACTTC
CASSLVPGMEETQYF
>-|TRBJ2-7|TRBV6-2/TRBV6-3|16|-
TGTGCCAGCAGTTACGAATCGGGGAGAGTTACCTACGAGCAGTACTTC
CASSYESGRVTYEQYF
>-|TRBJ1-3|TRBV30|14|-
TGTGCCTGGAGTGTACGGGGTACTGGAAACACCATATATTTT
CAWSVRGTGNTIYF
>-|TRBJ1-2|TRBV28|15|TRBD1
TGTGCCAGCAGCTCCCTTCCGGGACAGGGGAACGGCTACACCTTC
CASSSLPGQGNGYTF
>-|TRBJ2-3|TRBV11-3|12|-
TGTGCCAGCAGCTTAGGATCAGATACGCAGTATTTT
CASSLGSDTQYF
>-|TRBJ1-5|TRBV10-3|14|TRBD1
TGTGCCATCAACGGACAGGGACTCAATCAGCCCCAGCATTTT
CAINGQGLNQPQHF
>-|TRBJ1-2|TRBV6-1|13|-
TGTGCCAGCAGTGAAACGGGGGATCGGGGCTACACCTTC
CASSETGDRGYTF
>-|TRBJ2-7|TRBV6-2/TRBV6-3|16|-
TGTGCCAGCAGTTTCTCCAACGCGGGATGGACCTACGAGCAGTACTTC
CASSFSNAGWTYEQYF
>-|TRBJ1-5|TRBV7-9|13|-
TGTGCCAGCAGCTTAAGGGGGAATCAGCCCCAGCATTTT
CASSLRGNQPQHF
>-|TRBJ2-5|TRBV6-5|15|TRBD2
TGTGCCAGCACCAGACTAGCGGGGGGCCAAGAGACCCAGTACTTC
CASTRLAGGQETQYF
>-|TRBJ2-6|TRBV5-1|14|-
TGCGCCAGCATGACCAGCTCTGGGGCCAACGTCCTGACTTTC
CASMTSSGANVLTF
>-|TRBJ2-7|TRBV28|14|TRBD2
TGTGCCAGCAGTTCTACCTCGACTAGCGGCGAGCAGTACTTC
CASSSTSTSGEQYF
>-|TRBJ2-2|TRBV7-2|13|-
TGTGCCAGCACCCGGGGTGAGGGCGGGGAGCTGTTTTTT
CASTRGEGGELFF
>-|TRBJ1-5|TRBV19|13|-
TGTGCCAGTAGTTATGGTGGGAATCAGCCCCAGCATTTT
CASSYGGNQPQHF
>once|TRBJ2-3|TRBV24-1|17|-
TGTGCCACCAGTGATTTGTTTGGAGGGAAAGGGACAGATACGCAGTATTTT
CATSDLFGGKGTDTQYF
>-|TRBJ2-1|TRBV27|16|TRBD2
TGTGCCAGCAGTTCCCCCGGGACTAGCGTAGGGAATGAGCAGTTCTTC
CASSSPGTSVGNEQFF
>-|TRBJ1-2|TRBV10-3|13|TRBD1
TGTGCCATCAGTGAACAGGGGAACTATGGCTACACCTTC
CAISEQGNYGYTF
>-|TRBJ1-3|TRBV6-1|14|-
TGTGCCAGCAGTGAGGGTCTGGCTGGAAACACCATATATTTT
CASSEGLAGNTIYF
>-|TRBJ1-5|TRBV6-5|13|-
TGTGCCAGCAGCTTAGACAGGTATCAGCCCCAGCATTTT
CASSLDRYQPQHF
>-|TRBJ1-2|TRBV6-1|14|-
TGTGCCAGCAGTGAACTTGGGCCTAACTATGGCTACACCTTC
CASSELGPNYGYTF
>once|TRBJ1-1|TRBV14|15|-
TGTGCCAGCAGCCAAGATGTGATGGTTGCAGGGAAAGCTTTCTTT
CASSQDVMVAGKAFF